The sequence of this T cell receptor (beta chain) was determined in a study of blood T cells in healthy people across ages. Combining a sample-barcoded 5' primer with a J-beta primer mix, a second PCR ran for roughly 7 to 12 cycles. Researchers report that a template-switch adaptor with 12 random nucleotides tagged each cDNA molecule. Any given sample supplied a minimum of 3 million CDR3-containing paired-end reads. Each CDR3 protein gets one entry after TCRdb re-called the 5' RACE reads with MiXCR. The table lists about 800,000 distinct CDR3 sequences, approximately 25% of them singletons. Germline CDR1 is SGHDT and CDR2 is YYEEEE. V dropped 4 bases and J dropped 6 bases, with 14 bases sitting between them. The CDR3 totals 14 residues. This sample also belongs to another study, concerning T cells of mothers and their children. That study reports: Three mothers and their six children, all healthy Caucasians, donated.

The sample comprised blood. This chain uses TRBV5-6 with TRBJ2-1; D uncertain. The clonotype originates from a boy younger than 18 in good health. CDR3 sequence: CASSLNGRANEQFF. The CDR3 region has the DNA TGTGCCAGCAGCCTAAACGGTCGGGCCAATGAGCAGTTCTTC.